This T cell receptor beta chain is drawn from a study of T cell responses to AZD1222 COVID-19 vaccine. Note on this clone: The antigen is not known.

Assay: immunoSEQ multiplex PCR; the TCRdb copy retains only in-frame clones and omits some. The data hold some 150,000 clones, with 90% to 95% observed a single time. Regarding the study as a whole: Only after the peak T cell response were repertoires sampled. Most donors were white British and more were female, and clonal diversity was possibly underestimated. The reported proportion of spike-specific TCRs targeting unmutated variant regions was nearly half.

The CDR3 has 13 residues. V trimming: 5 bases; J trimming: 3 bases; junction bases outside the gene matches: 2. V and J are TRBV12-3 or TRBV12-4 and TRBJ1-1; 8 nucleotides line up with TRBD1. The sequence came from an adult in good health. The sequencing used peripheral blood, collected on day 0 of MenACWY control vaccination. The CDR3 coding sequence is TGTGCCAGCAGTCTGACAGGGGACACTGAAGCTTTCTTT. Its protein product is CASSLTGDTEAFF.